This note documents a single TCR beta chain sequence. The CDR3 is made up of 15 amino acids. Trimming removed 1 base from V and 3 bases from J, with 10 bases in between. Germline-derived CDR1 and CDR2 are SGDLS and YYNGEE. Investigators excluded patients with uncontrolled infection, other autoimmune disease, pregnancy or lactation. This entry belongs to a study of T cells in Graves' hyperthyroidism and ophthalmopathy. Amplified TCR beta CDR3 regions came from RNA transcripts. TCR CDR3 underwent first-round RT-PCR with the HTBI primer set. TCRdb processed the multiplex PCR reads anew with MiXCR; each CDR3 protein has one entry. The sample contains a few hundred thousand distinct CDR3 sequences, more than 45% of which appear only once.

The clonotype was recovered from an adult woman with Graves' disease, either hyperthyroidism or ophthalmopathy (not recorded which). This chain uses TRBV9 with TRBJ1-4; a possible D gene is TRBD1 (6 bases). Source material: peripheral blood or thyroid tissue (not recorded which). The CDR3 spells CASSVSSGANEKLFF. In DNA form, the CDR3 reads TGTGCCAGCAGCGTAAGTTCAGGGGCTAATGAAAAACTGTTTTTT.